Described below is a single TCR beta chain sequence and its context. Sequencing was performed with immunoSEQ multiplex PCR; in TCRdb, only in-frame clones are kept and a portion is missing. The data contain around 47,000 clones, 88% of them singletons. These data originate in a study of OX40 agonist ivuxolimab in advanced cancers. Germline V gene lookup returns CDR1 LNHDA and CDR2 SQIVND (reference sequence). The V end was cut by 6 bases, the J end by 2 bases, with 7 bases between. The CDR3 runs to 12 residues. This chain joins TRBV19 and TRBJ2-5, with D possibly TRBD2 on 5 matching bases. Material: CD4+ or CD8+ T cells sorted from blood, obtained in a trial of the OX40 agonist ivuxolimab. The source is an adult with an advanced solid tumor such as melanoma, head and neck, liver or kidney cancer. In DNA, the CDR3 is TGTGCCAGTAGAGACTATCAAGAGACCCAGTACTTC. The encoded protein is CASRDYQETQYF.